The 19 T cell receptor beta chains given below trace back to one sample, sequenced in a study of blood T cell repertoires in COVID-19. Method: immunoSEQ multiplex PCR; TCRdb's copy keeps in-frame clones and lacks some. The sample has 300,000 to 350,000 clones, approximately 90% seen once; the top ten hold about 2.5%. Specimen: peripheral blood. All receptors derive from a man younger than 35 with active or convalescent COVID-19.

This clone was seen a handful of times. The V call is TRBV7-6, the J call TRBJ1-4; D ambiguous. Germline V CDR1 and CDR2: SGHVS, FNYEAQ. Deletions cut 2 bases from V and 4 bases from J, with 14 bases between. The CDR3 runs 16 residues. Written as DNA, the CDR3 is TGTGCCAGCAGCTTAAACGTCGGCCAGGTTAATGAAAAACTGTTTTTT. It specifies CASSLNVGQVNEKLFF.

As to this clone: Other DNA sequences in this specimen translate into the identical CDR3. V usage is TRBV18 and J usage is TRBJ2-5, with D possibly being TRBD1 (6 bases). From germline, CDR1 is KGHSH and CDR2 LQKENI. The CDR3 spans 14 residues. The V gene lost 3 bases and the J gene lost 1 base, with 9 bases spanning the gap. The CDR3 protein is CASSPRGVQETQYF. The CDR3 bases are TGTGCCAGCTCACCCAGGGGAGTCCAAGAGACCCAGTACTTC.

This sequence joins TRBV12-5 and TRBJ2-1; no clear D. This CDR3 has 11 amino acids. Trimming took 2 bases from V and 8 from J, leaving 4 bases between them. Germline assignment: CDR1 LGHNT and CDR2 FRNRAP. CDR3: CASGLLDEQFF. CDR3 nucleotide sequence: TGTGCTAGTGGTTTGTTAGATGAGCAGTTCTTC.

V is TRBV18 and J is TRBJ2-5; tentatively, D is TRBD1 (5 bases). The CDR3 spans 13 residues. With 4 bases removed from V and 3 bases from J, the gap between germline ends came to 9 bases. Germline V CDR1 and CDR2: KGHSH, LQKENI. This chain's CDR3 is CASSRDRKETQYF. For the CDR3, the DNA is TGTGCCAGCTCACGCGACAGAAAAGAGACCCAGTACTTC.

This sequence joins TRBV4-1 and TRBJ2-7; D uncertain. The CDR3 loop spans 14 amino acids. Per germline, CDR1 MGHRA and CDR2 YSYEKL. Between the trimmed V and J ends, which lost 4 bases and 0 bases, there was a span of 10 bases. In DNA, the CDR3 is TGCGCCAGCAGCCCTGGTGGCCGCTCCTACGAGCAGTACTTC. It is translated as CASSPGGRSYEQYF.

The chain combines TRBV7-9 with TRBJ2-1; 7 positions match TRBD2. Germline CDR1 SEHNR, CDR2 FQNEAQ (reference sequence). J lost 2 bases, V lost 5 bases, and 15 bases had no gene match. CDR3 length: 18 residues. The DNA for the CDR3 is TGTGCCAGCAGCCCAGGGCCCCAGCGGGATAGGACCTACAATGAGCAGTTCTTC. The encoded protein is CASSPGPQRDRTYNEQFF.

The chain uses TRBV27 and TRBJ1-2; tentative D call: TRBD1 (5 bases). The germline gives CDR1 MNHEY, CDR2 SMNVEV (reference sequence). The CDR3 covers 15 residues. V shed 6 bases and J shed 4 bases, with 18 bases lying between them. CDR3 in DNA: TGTGCCAGCAGCCGGCGGGACCGACGCTCCTATGGCTACACCTTC. Translation: CASSRRDRRSYGYTF.

J is TRBJ1-1 and V is TRBV7-6; 7 bases map to TRBD1. Germline-derived CDR1 and CDR2 are SGHVS and FNYEAQ. This CDR3 spans 14 amino acids. V lost 5 bases to trimming and J lost 3 bases; unmatched junction nucleotides: 6. The CDR3 is CASSLRTGDTEAFF. The CDR3 coding sequence is TGTGCCAGCAGCCTAAGGACAGGAGACACTGAAGCTTTCTTT.

The gene calls are TRBV4-1 and TRBJ2-5; TRBD2 matches 11 bases. This CDR3 is built from 15 residues. In germline, CDR1 is MGHRA, CDR2 YSYEKL. Germline trimming cut 1 base from V and 5 bases from J; bases unmatched to any gene: 3. The CDR3 region is CASSQGLAGYETQYF. The CDR3 nucleotides are TGCGCCAGCAGCCAAGGACTAGCGGGGTATGAGACCCAGTACTTC.

The CDR3 loop is CASSSDRNTEAFF. The CDR3 nucleotides read TGTGCCAGCAGCTCGGACAGAAACACTGAAGCTTTCTTT. The chain is built from TRBV11-2 and TRBJ1-1; D might be TRBD1 (6 bases). The CDR3 is 13 amino acids. The germline CDR1 and CDR2 sequences are SGHAT and FQNNGV. V shed 4 bases and J shed 2 bases, with 8 bases lying between them.

The chain carries TRBV7-3 and TRBJ1-5; maybe TRBD1 (6 bases). V lost 0 bases and J 7 bases, leaving 7 bases between the germline ends. The CDR3 loop spans 13 amino acids. The V gene's germline CDR1 is SGHTA and CDR2 FQGTGA. The CDR3 protein is CASSLTGGQPQHF. The DNA of the CDR3 is TGTGCCAGCAGCTTAACTGGGGGCCAGCCCCAGCATTTT.

The rearrangement joins TRBV25-1 to TRBJ1-1; tentatively, D is TRBD1 (5 bases). The V gene's germline CDR1 is MGHDK and CDR2 SYGVNS. The CDR3 contains 18 residues. Between the trimmed V and J ends, which lost 4 bases and 0 bases, there was a span of 21 bases. CDR3 protein: CASSGRLGTRTMNTEAFF. The CDR3, as DNA: TGTGCCAGCAGTGGCCGCCTCGGGACTCGGACAATGAACACTGAAGCTTTCTTT. Using reference TRBV25-1 and TRBJ1-1 for the parts outside the CDR3, the full variable domain is EADIYQTPRYLVIGTGKKITLECSQTMGHDKMYWYQQDPGMELHLIHYSYGVNSTEKGDLSSESTVSRIRTEHFPLTLESARPSHTSQYLCASSGRLGTRTMNTEAFFGQGTRLTVV.

The gene calls are TRBV5-1 and TRBJ1-6; D not certain. Between the trimmed V and J ends, which lost 0 bases and 9 bases, there was a span of 16 bases. Germline V gene data show CDR1 as SGHRS and CDR2 as YFSETQ. The CDR3 loop spans 16 amino acids. CDR3 residues: CASSLELGQIRSPLHF. DNA for the CDR3: TGCGCCAGCAGCTTGGAACTGGGCCAGATCCGTTCACCCCTCCACTTT. The entire variable domain, with the rest obtained from reference TRBV5-1 and TRBJ1-6, is as follows: KAGVTQTPRYLIKTRGQQVTLSCSPISGHRSVSWYQQTPGQGLQFLFEYFSETQRNKGNFPGRFSGRQFSNSRSEMNVSTLELGDSALYLCASSLELGQIRSPLHFGNGTRLTVT.

CDR3 DNA sequence: TGTGCCAGCAGCTTGGGCGGCATAAGAATCTCTGGAAACACCATATATTTT. Translated: CASSLGGIRISGNTIYF. The chain recombines TRBV5-8 with TRBJ1-3; D ambiguous. The V end lost 0 bases, the J end lost 0 bases, and 13 bases lay between the germline ends. The CDR3 runs 17 residues. Germline V gene sequence: CDR1 SGHTS, CDR2 YDEGEE.

The chain combines TRBV13 with TRBJ1-4; 9 positions agree with TRBD1. The CDR3 runs to 17 residues. V lost 4 bases to trimming and J lost 8 bases; unmatched junction nucleotides: 14. The V gene's germline CDR1 is PRHDT and CDR2 FYEKMQ (reference sequence). CDR3 sequence: CASSSRDREEFSEKLFF. As DNA, the CDR3 is TGTGCCAGCAGCTCCCGGGACAGGGAAGAATTCTCGGAAAAACTGTTTTTT.

The chain links TRBV6-4 to TRBJ2-1; 9 nucleotides match TRBD2. Per germline, CDR1 MRHNA and CDR2 SNTAGT. CDR3 size: 16 residues. J was trimmed by 5 bases and V by 2 bases; bases with no gene match: 7. The CDR3 sequence is CASSDNFGGGDNEQFF. DNA for the CDR3: TGTGCCAGCAGTGACAATTTTGGCGGGGGGGACAATGAGCAGTTCTTC.

This chain connects TRBV19 to TRBJ1-1; possibly TRBD1 for D (5 bases). CDR1 LNHDA and CDR2 SQIVND come from the germline V gene (reference sequence). The ends were cut back, 0 bases at V and 5 bases at J, with 13 bases in the middle. There are 15 residues in the CDR3. The CDR3: CASSIDQEGRTEAFF. In DNA, the CDR3 is TGTGCCAGTAGTATAGATCAAGAGGGGAGGACTGAAGCTTTCTTT.

The chain couples TRBV28 to TRBJ1-2; the D is unclear. The V gene lost 1 base and the J gene lost 3 bases, with 9 bases spanning the gap. CDR1 is MDHEN and CDR2 is SYDVKM in the germline V gene. The CDR3 loop spans 14 amino acids. The chain's CDR3 is CASSLLAGYYGYTF. The CDR3, as DNA: TGTGCCAGCAGTTTATTGGCAGGATACTATGGCTACACCTTC.

This chain links TRBV6-6 with TRBJ2-5; D is possibly TRBD1 (6 bases). The CDR3 totals 17 residues. The germline V gene encodes CDR1 MNHNY and CDR2 SVGAGI (reference sequence). V was pared by 5 bases and J by 2 bases, with 21 bases between. CDR3 region: CASSQPWSGTLQETQYF. The CDR3 DNA sequence: TGTGCCAGCAGTCAACCATGGTCCGGGACACTGCAAGAGACCCAGTACTTC.